These 21 T cell receptor beta chains came from one sample sequenced in a study of response to subunit inactivated influenza vaccine. TCRdb analysed the RT-PCR reads with MiXCR anew, one entry per CDR3 protein. The table lists around 520,000 distinct CDR3 sequences, 25% of them singletons. This sample comprised CD4+ T cells sorted from PBMCs, obtained 4 to 6 days after vaccination. The receptors here all came from a man between 45 and 60 years old who received an inactivated influenza vaccine.

The gene calls are TRBV11-2 and TRBJ2-7, with TRBD2 identical over 14 bases. The trim removed 5 bases at V and 3 bases at J, leaving 6 bases unmatched. Germline assignment: CDR1 SGHAT and CDR2 FQNNGV. The CDR3 has 16 residues. The CDR3 DNA follows: TGTGCCAGCAGCCTGGGACTAGCGGGGGACTTCTACGAGCAGTACTTC. It encodes CASSLGLAGDFYEQYF.

This clonotype was seen more than once but under ten times. The V call is TRBV28, the J call TRBJ1-1, with a weak D call TRBD1 (5 bases). Trimming pared 5 bases from V and 10 bases from J, leaving 14 bases between. The CDR3 consists of 12 residues. Germline V gene data show CDR1 as MDHEN and CDR2 as SYDVKM. DNA of the CDR3: TGTGCCAGCAGTCGCCCCAGGGTCGGAGCTTTCTTT. Its protein is CASSRPRVGAFF.

The J gene is TRBJ2-5, the V gene TRBV20-1; 10 nucleotides agree with TRBD1. V dropped 3 bases and J dropped 4; count of bases not matched to a gene: 5. The CDR3 totals 14 residues. Germline CDR1 reads DFQATT; CDR2 reads SNEGSKA (reference sequence). The CDR3 DNA reads TGCAGTGCTAGGTTGGGGACAGGGGTAGAGACCCAGTACTTC. Protein sequence: CSARLGTGVETQYF.

The chain links TRBV7-2 to TRBJ2-1; the D is unclear. V gave up 2 bases and J gave up 7 bases, with 9 bases separating them. The CDR3 is 13 residues long. Germline CDR1 is SGHTA and CDR2 is FQGNSA. The CDR3 loop reads CASSLKVGNEQFF. The CDR3, as DNA: TGTGCCAGCAGCTTAAAGGTGGGAAATGAGCAGTTCTTC.

The V and J genes are TRBV7-2 and TRBJ2-5, with D tentatively TRBD2 (6 bases). The CDR3 runs to 14 residues. The germline V gene encodes CDR1 SGHTA and CDR2 FQGNSA. V was trimmed by 3 bases and J by 7 bases, leaving 15 bases between them. The CDR3, as DNA: TGTGCCAGCAGCTTTACTAGCATTTCGGTGACCCAGTACTTC. It is translated as CASSFTSISVTQYF. The full variable domain, rest sourced from reference TRBV7-2 and TRBJ2-5, is GAGVSQSPSNKVTEKGKDVELRCDPISGHTALYWYRQSLGQGLEFLIYFQGNSAPDKSGLPSDRFSAERTGGSVSTLTIQRTQQEDSAVYLCASSFTSISVTQYFGPGTRLLVL.

J is TRBJ2-5 and V is TRBV2, with TRBD2 matching over 15 bases. In germline, CDR1 is SNHLY, CDR2 FYNNEI. J lost 6 bases, V lost 11 bases, and 16 bases had no gene match. The CDR3 sequence is 17 residues long. The CDR3 loop reads CAFSLWTSGRAGKTQYF. As DNA, the CDR3 is TGTGCCTTCAGTTTATGGACTAGCGGGAGGGCCGGGAAGACCCAGTACTTC.

This clonotype was observed a handful of times. This rearrangement joins TRBV6-1 to TRBJ2-3, with TRBD1 identical over 8 bases. J was trimmed by 4 bases and V by 4 bases; bases with no gene match: 4. The germline gives CDR1 MNHNS, CDR2 SASEGT. The CDR3 extends over 14 amino acids. In nucleotides, the CDR3 is TGTGCCAGCAGTGGACGGACAGGGTCAGATACGCAGTATTTT. Protein: CASSGRTGSDTQYF.

This clonotype has only a few counts. The V gene is TRBV4-1, the J gene TRBJ1-2, with TRBD1 matching over 8 bases. This CDR3 has 14 residues. J lost 4 bases, V lost 2 bases, and 3 bases had no gene match. The germline V gene encodes CDR1 MGHRA and CDR2 YSYEKL. The CDR3 loop reads CASSQPGQGYGYTF. The CDR3 nucleotides read TGCGCCAGCAGCCAACCCGGACAGGGCTATGGCTACACCTTC.

The J gene is TRBJ2-7, the V gene TRBV6-5; no clear D gene. V lost 1 base to trimming and J lost 0 bases, with 13 bases between them. The germline V gene encodes CDR1 MNHEY and CDR2 SVGAGI. The CDR3 extends over 16 amino acids. The CDR3 sequence is CASSYLRAASSYEQYF. The CDR3 nucleotides are TGTGCCAGCAGTTACTTGCGAGCCGCCAGCTCCTACGAGCAGTACTTC.

This clonotype was counted between two and nine times. This sequence joins TRBV11-2 and TRBJ1-1; maybe TRBD1 (5 bases). Germline V gene lookup returns CDR1 SGHAT and CDR2 FQNNGV. CDR3 length: 13 amino acids. Trimming stripped 3 bases from V and 3 bases from J, with 8 bases between. CDR3 nucleotides: TGTGCCAGCAGCTTCAGGGACGACACTGAAGCTTTCTTT. Protein sequence: CASSFRDDTEAFF.

The rearrangement joins TRBV28 to TRBJ1-5, with D perhaps matching TRBD1 (5 bases). V dropped 5 bases and J dropped 7 bases, with 18 bases sitting between them. Germline values: CDR1 MDHEN, CDR2 SYDVKM. There are 15 residues in the CDR3. In DNA, the CDR3 is TGTGCCAGCAGTCCCCGGGGCCGGACCACACAGCCCCAGCATTTT. This encodes CASSPRGRTTQPQHF.

This clonotype has only a few counts. This chain connects TRBV28 to TRBJ2-5, with a weak D call TRBD2 (6 bases). This CDR3 has 14 amino acids. CDR1 and CDR2 (germline): MDHEN, SYDVKM. V was cut by 4 bases and J by 5 bases, with 14 bases left in between. In DNA, the CDR3 is TGTGCCAGCAGTTCAACGGGAGAGGGGGAGACCCAGTACTTC. Encoded protein: CASSSTGEGETQYF.

The V gene is TRBV9, the J gene TRBJ2-1; 8 bases map to TRBD2. CDR3 length: 16 amino acids. J lost 6 bases, V lost 0 bases, and 8 bases had no gene match. The germline V gene encodes CDR1 SGDLS and CDR2 YYNGEE. The chain's CDR3 is CASSVVGVAGFNEQFF. For the CDR3, the DNA is TGTGCCAGCAGCGTAGTAGGTGTAGCGGGATTCAATGAGCAGTTCTTC.

The V and J genes are TRBV7-6 and TRBJ1-5; no definite D call. Germline V lookup: CDR1 SGHVS, CDR2 FNYEAQ. The V end was cut by 5 bases, the J end by 3 bases, with 14 bases between. CDR3 length: 15 residues. The CDR3 is CASSRDTRNNQPQHF. The DNA for the CDR3 is TGTGCCAGCAGCCGCGATACACGTAACAATCAGCCCCAGCATTTT.

Only a few counts were recorded for this clonotype. V gene TRBV20-1 combines with J gene TRBJ2-7; 13 bases are a match to TRBD2. The CDR3 is made up of 15 amino acids. Trimming took 4 bases from V and 0 from J; bases not matched to a gene: 3. Germline-derived CDR1 and CDR2 are DFQATT and SNEGSKA (reference sequence). In DNA form, the CDR3 reads TGCAGTGCTAAAGGACTAGCGGGAGTCTCCTACGAGCAGTACTTC. It codes for CSAKGLAGVSYEQYF.

The chain couples TRBV5-1 to TRBJ1-1; D is possibly TRBD1 (5 bases). Germline assignment: CDR1 SGHRS and CDR2 YFSETQ. Trimming stripped 0 bases from V and 1 base from J, with 10 bases between. The length of the CDR3 is 15 residues. The CDR3 loop is CASSLDAGRNTEAFF. CDR3 DNA sequence: TGCGCCAGCAGCTTGGATGCAGGGAGGAACACTGAAGCTTTCTTT.

This clonotype showed up just a few times. The chain combines TRBV25-1 with TRBJ2-3; no clear D. The V end lost 7 bases, the J end lost 0 bases, and 11 bases lay between the germline ends. The CDR3 consists of 14 residues. Germline-derived CDR1 and CDR2 are MGHDK and SYGVNS. In DNA, the CDR3 is TGTGCCAGCAATGGGCATCTTAGCACAGATACGCAGTATTTT. It codes for CASNGHLSTDTQYF.

CDR3 protein: CASSYGSPLELFF. Here the CDR3 DNA reads TGTGCCAGCAGTTACGGGAGCCCCCTCGAGCTGTTTTTT. The rearrangement uses TRBV12-3 or TRBV12-4 and TRBJ2-2, with D possibly TRBD2 on 6 matching bases. This CDR3 region has 13 residues. V was cut by 4 bases and J by 11 bases, with 14 bases left in between.

This clonotype was observed a handful of times. V and J are TRBV10-3 and TRBJ1-2, with 7 bases identical to TRBD1. There are 13 residues in the CDR3. Trimming took 6 bases from V and 4 from J; bases not matched to a gene: 5. Germline CDR1 ENHRY, CDR2 SYGVKD. The CDR3 DNA sequence: TGTGCCATCAGCCAGGGACAGACCTATGGCTACACCTTC. Amino acids: CAISQGQTYGYTF.

This sequence joins TRBV9 and TRBJ2-5; D is undetermined. The length of the CDR3 is 15 residues. The V end lost 4 bases, the J end lost 5 bases, and 18 bases lay between the germline ends. CDR1 is SGDLS, CDR2 YYNGEE, per germline. CDR3 sequence reads: CASSRKQTHGETQYF. CDR3 coding DNA: TGTGCCAGCAGCAGAAAACAGACCCACGGGGAGACCCAGTACTTC.

This chain connects TRBV20-1 to TRBJ2-1; TRBD2 matches 7 bases. V lost 3 bases and J lost 8; bases outside the gene matches: 7. Germline V CDR1 and CDR2: DFQATT, SNEGSKA (reference sequence). This CDR3 spans 13 amino acids. CDR3 protein: CSASPGLVDEQFF. CDR3 DNA sequence: TGCAGTGCTAGCCCCGGACTAGTCGATGAGCAGTTCTTC.